The 7 T cell receptor beta chains below come from one sample, sequenced in a study of regulatory T cells in long-lasting Graves disease. Time point meaning: newly diagnosed GD, antithyroid drugs for less than 3 months. After RNA was extracted from PBMCs, the TCR library was made from it. Assembly of TCR beta libraries relied on iRepertoire HTBI primers together with Arm-PCR of CDR3 regions. Each CDR3 protein gets one entry after TCRdb re-called the multiplex PCR reads with MiXCR. The sample yields about 430,000 distinct CDR3 sequences, 14% to 15% seen once. Separately, the same data were catalogued under a study of T cells in Graves' hyperthyroidism and ophthalmopathy.

Sequenced material: peripheral blood mononuclear cells (PBMCs), taken at new diagnosis, from a patient treated with antithyroid drugs. The receptors shown here come from a woman in her thirties or forties with Graves disease.

The chain joins TRBV20-1 to TRBJ2-7; D gene ambiguous. Trimming removed 7 bases from V and 4 bases from J, with 14 bases in between. Germline lookup yields CDR1 DFQATT and CDR2 SNEGSKA (reference sequence). The length of the CDR3 is 12 residues. In DNA, the CDR3 is TGCAGTGGTGTTGGGATGGGGTACGAGCAGTACTTC. It yields the protein CSGVGMGYEQYF.

The chain joins TRBV20-1 to TRBJ2-3; D ambiguous. The ends were cut back, 3 bases at V and 1 base at J, with 11 bases in the middle. Looked up from germline, CDR1 is DFQATT and CDR2 is SNEGSKA (reference sequence). The CDR3 sequence is 14 residues long. As DNA, the CDR3 is TGCAGTGCTAGCAGGCGGTCTCGCACAGATACGCAGTATTTT. It specifies CSASRRSRTDTQYF.

A word on this clonotype: The junction does not match germline at one end; this may be a read error. The V and J genes are TRBV7-9 and TRBJ1-2; no reliable D call. The CDR3 has 13 residues. CDR1 is SEHNR and CDR2 is FQNEAQ in the germline V gene (reference sequence). The CDR3 sequence is CTSSLVAWGGYTF. The CDR3 DNA follows: TGTACCAGCAGCTTAGTGGCCTGGGGTGGCTACACCTTC.

Many counts were recorded for this clonotype. The chain carries TRBV2 and TRBJ1-1; the D is unclear. The germline V gene encodes CDR1 SNHLY and CDR2 FYNNEI. V was trimmed by 7 bases and J by 3 bases, leaving 12 bases between them. The CDR3 is 13 amino acids. The CDR3 sequence: CASTLGEDTEAFF. The CDR3 region has the DNA TGTGCCAGCACTCTGGGCGAGGACACTGAAGCTTTCTTT.

The chain is built from TRBV29-1 and TRBJ1-2, with TRBD1 matching 7 bases. The germline V gene has CDR1 SQVTM and CDR2 ANQGSEA. After removal of 6 bases from V and 1 base from J, the junction contained 2 bases not matched to a gene. The CDR3 extends over 12 amino acids. The CDR3 DNA reads as TGCAGCGTGGGACAGATTAACTATGGCTACACCTTC. It translates to CSVGQINYGYTF.

This clonotype was picked up many times. This rearrangement joins TRBV12-3 or TRBV12-4 to TRBJ2-7; 7 nucleotides agree with TRBD2. CDR3 length: 14 residues. V was clipped by 4 bases and J by 4 bases; unmatched bases: 7. The CDR3 is CASSSPGTTYEQYF. The CDR3 nucleotides are TGTGCCAGCAGTTCTCCCGGGACTACATACGAGCAGTACTTC.

In this sample, this clonotype turned up many times. This sequence joins TRBV28 and TRBJ1-1; possible D gene TRBD1, 5 bases. CDR3 length: 16 amino acids. Germline assignment: CDR1 MDHEN and CDR2 SYDVKM. The V gene lost 3 bases and the J gene lost 5 bases, with 19 bases spanning the gap. Written as DNA, the CDR3 is TGTGCCAGCAGTTTCAGGTGGGGCCGGGGTGGGACTGAAGCTTTCTTT. Residues: CASSFRWGRGGTEAFF.